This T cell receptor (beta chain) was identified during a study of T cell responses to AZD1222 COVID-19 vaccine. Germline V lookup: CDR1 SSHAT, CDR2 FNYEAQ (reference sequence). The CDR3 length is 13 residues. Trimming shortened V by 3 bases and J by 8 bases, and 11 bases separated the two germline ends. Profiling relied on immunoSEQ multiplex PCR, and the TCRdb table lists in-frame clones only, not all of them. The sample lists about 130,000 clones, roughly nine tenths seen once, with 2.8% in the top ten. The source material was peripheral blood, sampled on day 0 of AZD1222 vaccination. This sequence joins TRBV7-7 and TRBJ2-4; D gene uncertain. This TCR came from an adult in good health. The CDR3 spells CASSFGEGDIQYF. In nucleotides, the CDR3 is TGTGCCAGCAGCTTTGGGGAAGGAGACATTCAGTACTTC.